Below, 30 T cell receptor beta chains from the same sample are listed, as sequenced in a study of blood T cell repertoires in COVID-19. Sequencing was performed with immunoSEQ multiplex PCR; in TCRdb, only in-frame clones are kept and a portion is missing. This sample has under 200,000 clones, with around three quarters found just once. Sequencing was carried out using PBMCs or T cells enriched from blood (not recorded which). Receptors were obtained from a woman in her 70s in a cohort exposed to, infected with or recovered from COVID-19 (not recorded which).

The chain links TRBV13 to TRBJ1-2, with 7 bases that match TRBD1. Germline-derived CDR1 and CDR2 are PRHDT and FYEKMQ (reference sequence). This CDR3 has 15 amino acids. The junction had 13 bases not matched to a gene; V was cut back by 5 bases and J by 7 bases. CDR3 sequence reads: CASSTSNRGSGGYTF. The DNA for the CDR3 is TGTGCCAGCAGCACCAGTAACAGGGGAAGTGGTGGCTACACCTTC.

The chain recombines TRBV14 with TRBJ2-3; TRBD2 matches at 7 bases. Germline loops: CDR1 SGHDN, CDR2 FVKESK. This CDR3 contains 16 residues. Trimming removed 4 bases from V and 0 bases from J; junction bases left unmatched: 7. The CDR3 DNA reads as TGTGCCAGCAGCCTGCGGCTAGCGGAGAGCACAGATACGCAGTATTTT. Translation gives CASSLRLAESTDTQYF.

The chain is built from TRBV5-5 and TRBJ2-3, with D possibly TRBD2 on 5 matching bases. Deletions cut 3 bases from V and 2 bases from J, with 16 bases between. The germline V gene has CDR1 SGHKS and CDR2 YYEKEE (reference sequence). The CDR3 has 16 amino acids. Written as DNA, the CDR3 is TGTGCCAGCAGCTCCCCAGAGGGAGCATTCACAGATACGCAGTATTTT. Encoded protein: CASSSPEGAFTDTQYF.

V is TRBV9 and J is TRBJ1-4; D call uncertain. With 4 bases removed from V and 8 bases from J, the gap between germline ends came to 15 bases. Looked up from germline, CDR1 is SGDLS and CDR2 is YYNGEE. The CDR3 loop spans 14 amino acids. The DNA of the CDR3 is TGTGCCAGCAGCCCCTACGGGGAGGCGGAAAAACTGTTTTTT. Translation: CASSPYGEAEKLFF.

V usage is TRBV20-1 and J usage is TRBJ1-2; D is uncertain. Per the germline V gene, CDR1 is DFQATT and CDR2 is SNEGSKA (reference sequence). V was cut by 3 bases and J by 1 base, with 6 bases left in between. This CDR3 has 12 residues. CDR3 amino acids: CSASTVNYGYTF. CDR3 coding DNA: TGCAGTGCTAGTACGGTTAACTATGGCTACACCTTC.

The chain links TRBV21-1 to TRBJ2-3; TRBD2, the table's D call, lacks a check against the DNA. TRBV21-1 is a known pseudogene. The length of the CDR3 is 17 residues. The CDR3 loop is CASSKCRRALPNYTQYF. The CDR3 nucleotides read TGTGCCAGCAGCAAATGCAGGAGGGCCCTACCGAATTATACGCAGTATTTT.

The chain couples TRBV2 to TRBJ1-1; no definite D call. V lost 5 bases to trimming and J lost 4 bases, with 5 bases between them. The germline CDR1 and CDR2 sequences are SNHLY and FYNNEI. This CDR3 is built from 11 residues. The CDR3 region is CASSILTEAFF. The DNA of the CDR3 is TGTGCCAGCAGTATCCTCACTGAAGCTTTCTTT.

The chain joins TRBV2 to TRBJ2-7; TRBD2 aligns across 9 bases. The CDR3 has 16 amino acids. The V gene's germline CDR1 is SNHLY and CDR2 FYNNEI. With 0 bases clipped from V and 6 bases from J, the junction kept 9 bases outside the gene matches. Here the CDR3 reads CASSEARGSGSFEQYF. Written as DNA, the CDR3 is TGTGCCAGCAGTGAAGCGCGGGGTAGCGGGAGTTTCGAGCAGTACTTC. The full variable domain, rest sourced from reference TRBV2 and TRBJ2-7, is EPEVTQTPSHQVTQMGQEVILRCVPISNHLYFYWYRQILGQKVEFLVSFYNNEISEKSEIFDDQFSVERPDGSNFTLKIRSTKLEDSAMYFCASSEARGSGSFEQYFGPGTRLTVT.

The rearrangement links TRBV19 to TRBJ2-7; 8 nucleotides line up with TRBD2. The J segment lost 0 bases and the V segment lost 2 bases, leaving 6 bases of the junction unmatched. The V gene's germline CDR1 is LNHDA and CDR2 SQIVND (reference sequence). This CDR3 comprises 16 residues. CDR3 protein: CASSITSTSGSYEQYF. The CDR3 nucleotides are TGTGCCAGTAGTATAACGTCTACTAGCGGCTCCTACGAGCAGTACTTC. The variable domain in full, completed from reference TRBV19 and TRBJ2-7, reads DGGITQSPKYLFRKEGQNVTLSCEQNLNHDAMYWYRQDPGQGLRLIYYSQIVNDFQKGDIAEGYSVSREKKESFPLTVTSAQKNPTAFYLCASSITSTSGSYEQYFGPGTRLTVT.

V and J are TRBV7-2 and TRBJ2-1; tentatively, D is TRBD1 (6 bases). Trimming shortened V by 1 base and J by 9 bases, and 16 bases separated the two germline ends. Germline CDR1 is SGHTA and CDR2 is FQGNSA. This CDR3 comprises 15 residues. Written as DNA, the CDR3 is TGTGCCAGCAGCTTAGTTGGAACAGGGTGGGGTGAGCAGTTCTTC. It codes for CASSLVGTGWGEQFF.

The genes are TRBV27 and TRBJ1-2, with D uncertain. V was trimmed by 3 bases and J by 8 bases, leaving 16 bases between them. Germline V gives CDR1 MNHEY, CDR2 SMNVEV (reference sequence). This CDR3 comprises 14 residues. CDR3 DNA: TGTGCCAGCAGTTTTCGATACGGAGAAGGAGGCTACACCTTC. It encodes CASSFRYGEGGYTF.

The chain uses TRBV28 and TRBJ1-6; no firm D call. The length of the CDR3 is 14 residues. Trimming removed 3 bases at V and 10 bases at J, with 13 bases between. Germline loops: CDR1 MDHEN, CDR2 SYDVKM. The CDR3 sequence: CASSLRVFRSPLHF. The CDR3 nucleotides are TGTGCCAGCAGTTTGAGGGTCTTTAGATCACCCCTCCACTTT.

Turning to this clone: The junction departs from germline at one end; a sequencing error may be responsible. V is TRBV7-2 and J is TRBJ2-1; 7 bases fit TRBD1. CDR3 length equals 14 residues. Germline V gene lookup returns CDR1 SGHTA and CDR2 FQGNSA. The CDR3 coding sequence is TGTGCCAGCAGCCCCCAGACAGGGTACAGTGAGCAGTTCTTC. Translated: CASSPQTGYSEQFF.

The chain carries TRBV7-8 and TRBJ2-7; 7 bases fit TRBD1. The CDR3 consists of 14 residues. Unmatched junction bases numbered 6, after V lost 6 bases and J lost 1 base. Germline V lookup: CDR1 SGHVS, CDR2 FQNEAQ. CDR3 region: CASSLRQGSYEQYF. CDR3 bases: TGTGCCAGCAGTCTCAGACAGGGATCCTACGAGCAGTACTTC.

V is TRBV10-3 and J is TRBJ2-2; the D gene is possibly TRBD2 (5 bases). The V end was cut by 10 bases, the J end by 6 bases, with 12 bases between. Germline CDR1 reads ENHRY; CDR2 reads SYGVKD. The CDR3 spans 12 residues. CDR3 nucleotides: TGTGCCAACGGAGCGGTCCCCGGGGAGCTGTTTTTT. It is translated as CANGAVPGELFF.

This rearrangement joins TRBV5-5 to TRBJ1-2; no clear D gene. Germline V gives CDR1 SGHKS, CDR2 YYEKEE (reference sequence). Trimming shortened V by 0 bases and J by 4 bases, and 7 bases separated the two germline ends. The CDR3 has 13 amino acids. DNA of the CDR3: TGTGCCAGCAGCTTGGAATTTAGCTATGGCTACACCTTC. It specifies CASSLEFSYGYTF.

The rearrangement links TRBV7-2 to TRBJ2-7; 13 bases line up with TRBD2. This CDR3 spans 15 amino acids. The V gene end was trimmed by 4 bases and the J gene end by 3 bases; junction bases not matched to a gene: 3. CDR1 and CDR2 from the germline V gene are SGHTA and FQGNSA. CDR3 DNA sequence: TGTGCCAGCAGCTCCGGACTAGCGGGAGTCTACGAGCAGTACTTC. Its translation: CASSSGLAGVYEQYF.

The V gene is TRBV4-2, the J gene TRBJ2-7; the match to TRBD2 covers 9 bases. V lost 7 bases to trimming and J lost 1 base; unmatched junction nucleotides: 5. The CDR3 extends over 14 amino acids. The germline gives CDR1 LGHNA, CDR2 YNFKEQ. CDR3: CASTRTSVSYEQYF. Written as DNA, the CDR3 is TGTGCCAGCACTCGGACTAGCGTGTCCTACGAGCAGTACTTC.

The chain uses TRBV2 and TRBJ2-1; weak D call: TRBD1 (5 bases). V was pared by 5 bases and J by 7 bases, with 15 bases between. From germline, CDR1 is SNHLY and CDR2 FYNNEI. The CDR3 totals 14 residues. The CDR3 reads CASSQTQDGNEQFF. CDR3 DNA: TGTGCCAGCAGTCAGACACAGGATGGGAATGAGCAGTTCTTC.

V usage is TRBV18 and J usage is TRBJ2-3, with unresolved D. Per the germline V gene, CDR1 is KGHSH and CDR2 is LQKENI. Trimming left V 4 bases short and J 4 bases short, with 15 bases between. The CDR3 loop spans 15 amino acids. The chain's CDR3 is CASSLASITSDTQYF. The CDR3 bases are TGTGCCAGCTCACTAGCCTCCATAACGTCAGATACGCAGTATTTT.

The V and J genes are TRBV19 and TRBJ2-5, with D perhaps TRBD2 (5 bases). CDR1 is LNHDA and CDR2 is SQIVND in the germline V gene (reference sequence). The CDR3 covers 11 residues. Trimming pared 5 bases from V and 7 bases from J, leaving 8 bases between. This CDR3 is CASSPRGTQYF. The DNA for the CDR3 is TGTGCCAGTAGTCCCCGGGGGACCCAGTACTTC.

CDR3 in DNA: TGTGCCAGCAGCTTAGGTGACAGGGCTTACAATGAGCAGTTCTTC. This translates into CASSLGDRAYNEQFF. The V and J genes are TRBV7-2 and TRBJ2-1, with 7 bases matching TRBD1. In germline, CDR1 is SGHTA, CDR2 FQGNSA. V was clipped by 1 base and J by 4 bases; unmatched bases: 4. The CDR3 spans 15 residues.

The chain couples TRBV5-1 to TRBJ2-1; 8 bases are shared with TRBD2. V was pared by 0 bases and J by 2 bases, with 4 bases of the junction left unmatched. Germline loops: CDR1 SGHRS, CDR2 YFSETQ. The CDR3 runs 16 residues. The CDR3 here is CASSLDVAGPYNEQFF. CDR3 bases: TGCGCCAGCAGCTTGGATGTAGCGGGGCCCTACAATGAGCAGTTCTTC.

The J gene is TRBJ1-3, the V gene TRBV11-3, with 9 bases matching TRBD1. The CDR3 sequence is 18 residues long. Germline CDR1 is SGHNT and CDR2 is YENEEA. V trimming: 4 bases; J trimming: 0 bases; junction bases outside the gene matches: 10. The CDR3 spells CASSSPGQGDFSGNTIYF. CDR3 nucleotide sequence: TGTGCCAGCAGCTCCCCGGGACAGGGTGACTTCTCTGGAAACACCATATATTTT.

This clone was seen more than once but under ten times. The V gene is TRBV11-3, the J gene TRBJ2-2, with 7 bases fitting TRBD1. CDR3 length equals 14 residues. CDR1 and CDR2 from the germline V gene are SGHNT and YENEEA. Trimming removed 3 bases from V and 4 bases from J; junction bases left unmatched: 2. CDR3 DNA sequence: TGTGCCAGCAGCTTGACAGGGCTCACCGGGGAGCTGTTTTTT. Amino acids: CASSLTGLTGELFF.

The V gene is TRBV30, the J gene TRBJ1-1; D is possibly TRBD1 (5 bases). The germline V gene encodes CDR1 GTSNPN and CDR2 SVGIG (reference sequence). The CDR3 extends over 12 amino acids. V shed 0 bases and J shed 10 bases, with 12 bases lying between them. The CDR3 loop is CAWSVGAPRAFF. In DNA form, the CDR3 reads TGTGCCTGGAGTGTTGGGGCCCCTCGAGCTTTCTTT.

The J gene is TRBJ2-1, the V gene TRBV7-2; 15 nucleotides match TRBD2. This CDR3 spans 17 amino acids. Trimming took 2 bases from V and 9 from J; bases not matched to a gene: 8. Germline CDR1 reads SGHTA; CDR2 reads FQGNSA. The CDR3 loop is CASSLQWTSGRVSEQFF. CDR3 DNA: TGTGCCAGCAGCTTACAATGGACTAGCGGGAGGGTTAGTGAGCAGTTCTTC.

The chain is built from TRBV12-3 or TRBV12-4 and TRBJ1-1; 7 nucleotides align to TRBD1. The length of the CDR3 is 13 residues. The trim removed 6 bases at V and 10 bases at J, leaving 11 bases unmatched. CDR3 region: CASSSNRGGGAFF. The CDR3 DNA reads TGTGCCAGCAGCTCAAACAGGGGAGGTGGAGCTTTCTTT.

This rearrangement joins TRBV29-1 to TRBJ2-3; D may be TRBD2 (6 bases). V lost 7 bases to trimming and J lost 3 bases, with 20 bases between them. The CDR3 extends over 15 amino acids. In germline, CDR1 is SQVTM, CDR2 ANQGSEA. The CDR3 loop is CSAAPLGGLTDTQYF. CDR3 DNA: TGCAGCGCTGCTCCCTTGGGGGGTTTAACAGATACGCAGTATTTT.

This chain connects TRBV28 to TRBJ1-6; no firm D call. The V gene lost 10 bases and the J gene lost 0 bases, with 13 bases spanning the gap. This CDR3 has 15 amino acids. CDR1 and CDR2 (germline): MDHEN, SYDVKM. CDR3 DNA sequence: TGTGCCACCCGACACCTCTTCTCCTATAATTCACCCCTCCACTTT. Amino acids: CATRHLFSYNSPLHF. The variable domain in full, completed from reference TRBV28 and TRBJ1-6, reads DVKVTQSSRYLVKRTGEKVFLECVQDMDHENMFWYRQDPGLGLRLIYFSYDVKMKEKGDIPEGYSVSREKKERFSLILESASTNQTSMYLCATRHLFSYNSPLHFGNGTRLTVT.